This T cell receptor (beta chain) was sequenced for a study of beta chain features in type 1 diabetes. Each of the sorted populations had a purity greater than 95%. Trimming removed 3 bases from V and 2 bases from J, with 8 bases in between. The CDR3 is 13 residues long. Germline V CDR1 and CDR2: SGDLS, YYNGEE. Every isolated RNA sample was fully reverse transcribed, so sequencing captured expressed TCRB transcripts. Here immunoSEQ multiplex PCR was the method, and the copy in TCRdb shows in-frame clones only, minus some. Of 250,000 to 300,000 clones in the sample, roughly 13% were seen once. This clone was seen only a few times. Its antigen remains unknown. Points from the study as a whole: There was a moderate but significant shortening of TCRB CDR3s in all four CD4+ subsets of Type 1 diabetes patients. TCRB repertoires of naive, central memory and Treg cells appeared more similar among patients than among healthy donors.

The chain employs TRBV9 and TRBJ2-5; D may be TRBD2 (6 bases). The receptor comes from a man aged 25 to 40 with type 1 diabetes. The sequenced material came from naive CD4+ T cells from blood. The CDR3 loop is CASSAGLQETQYF. As DNA, the CDR3 is TGTGCCAGCAGCGCGGGACTGCAAGAGACCCAGTACTTC.